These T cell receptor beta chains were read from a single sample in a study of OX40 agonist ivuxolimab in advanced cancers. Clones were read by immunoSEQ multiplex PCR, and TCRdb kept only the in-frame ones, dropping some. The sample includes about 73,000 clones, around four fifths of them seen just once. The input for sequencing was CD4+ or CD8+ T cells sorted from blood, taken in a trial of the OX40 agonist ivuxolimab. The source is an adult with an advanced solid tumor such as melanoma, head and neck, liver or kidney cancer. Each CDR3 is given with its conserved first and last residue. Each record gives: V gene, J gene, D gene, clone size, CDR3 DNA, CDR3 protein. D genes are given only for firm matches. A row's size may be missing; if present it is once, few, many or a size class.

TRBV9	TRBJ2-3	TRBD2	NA	TGTGCCAGCAGCTCCCGCCCCGGGACTACCGCTTTCGCTACGCAGTATTTT	CASSSRPGTTAFATQYF
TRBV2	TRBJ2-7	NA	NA	TGTGCCAGCATGAACTACGAGCAGTACTTC	CASMNYEQYF
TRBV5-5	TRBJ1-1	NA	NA	TGTGCCAGCAGCCTAAAAGCAGGAATCCGGGCTTTCTTT	CASSLKAGIRAFF
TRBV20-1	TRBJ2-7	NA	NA	TGCAGTGCTAGAGAAGACTACGAGCAGTACTTC	CSAREDYEQYF
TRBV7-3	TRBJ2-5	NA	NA	TGTGCCAGCAGCTTAAATGTGGGGGGCCAAGAGACCCAGTACTTC	CASSLNVGGQETQYF
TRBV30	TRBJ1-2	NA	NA	TGTGCCTGCTCCCCGAGGTGGACAGTCTATGGCTACACCTTC	CACSPRWTVYGYTF
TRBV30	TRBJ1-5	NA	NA	TGTGCCTGGAGCCCCGGGGGATCCTCTTTACACCAGCCCCAGCATTTT	CAWSPGGSSLHQPQHF
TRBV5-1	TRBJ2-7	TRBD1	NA	TGCGCCAGCAGCACCCGACAGGGGATCTACGAGCAGTACTTC	CASSTRQGIYEQYF
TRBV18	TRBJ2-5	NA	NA	TGTGCCAGCTCACCACCGGCCAGAGGGGAGACCCAGTACTTC	CASSPPARGETQYF
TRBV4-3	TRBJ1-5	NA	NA	TGCGCCAGCAGCCGCAGCCACAGGGATGGACAGCCCCAGCATTTT	CASSRSHRDGQPQHF
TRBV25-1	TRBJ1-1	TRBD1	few	TGTGCCAGCAGTGGGGGGCGGACAGGTCTGAACACTGAAGCTTTCTTT	CASSGGRTGLNTEAFF
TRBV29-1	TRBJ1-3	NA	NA	TGCAGCGCCATCGACGGGGCCGGAAACACCATATATTTT	CSAIDGAGNTIYF
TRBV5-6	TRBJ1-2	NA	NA	TGTGCCAGCAGCTTGGAGACCTATGGCTACACCTTC	CASSLETYGYTF